Listed below are T cell receptor beta chains from one sample, sequenced in a study of shared clonotypes between healthy human individuals. Profiling relied on immunoSEQ multiplex PCR, and the TCRdb table lists in-frame clones only, not all of them. The data show about 1,800,000 clones, with about 95% seen just once and around 1.2% held by the top ten. Sequenced sample: naive CD8+ T cells sorted from blood. These receptors originate from a man between 18 and 29 years old in good health. The CDR3 runs from the conserved cysteine through the conserved F or W. D genes are given only for firm matches. A clone size is listed for some rows: how often the clone was seen (once, few, many), or a class if it is expanded.

NA	NA	TRBV5-6	TRBJ1-6	TGTGCCAGCAGCTTAGAGGGGAGCTCCTATAATTCACCCCTCCACTTT	CASSLEGSSYNSPLHF
NA	NA	TRBV7-9	TRBJ2-2	TGTGCCAGCATGCTTTCAGGAGAGCTGTTTTTT	CASMLSGELFF
NA	once	TRBV2	TRBJ2-6	TGTGCCAGCAGTCCCTCGGGACTGAGCTCTGGGGCCAACGTCCTGACTTTC	CASSPSGLSSGANVLTF
NA	NA	TRBV7-6	TRBJ2-5	TGTGCCAGCAGCTCCGGGACGATCCTCACGGTAGAGACCCAGTACTTC	CASSSGTILTVETQYF
NA	NA	TRBV7-2	TRBJ1-1	TGTGCCAGCAGCTTCGGGGGTACGGGCACTGAAGCTTTCTTT	CASSFGGTGTEAFF
NA	NA	TRBV4-1	TRBJ1-3	TGCGCCAGCAGCCAAGTGGCAGGGGCTAGGGACACCATATATTTT	CASSQVAGARDTIYF
TRBD1	NA	TRBV2	TRBJ2-7	TGTGCCAGCAGCGGCCAACGGACAGGGGGTAGACTAGATCCGCACGAGCAGTACTTC	CASSGQRTGGRLDPHEQYF
NA	once	TRBV20-1	TRBJ2-1	TGCAGTGCTAGAGTGATAGATGAGCAGTTCTTC	CSARVIDEQFF
NA	NA	TRBV18	TRBJ1-2	TGTGCCAGCTCACCGCCCGGTAACTATGGCTACACCTTC	CASSPPGNYGYTF
NA	once	TRBV6-1	TRBJ1-1	TGTGCCAGCAGAGAGGAACCCAACACTGAAGCTTTCTTT	CASREEPNTEAFF
NA	NA	TRBV6-5	TRBJ1-5	TGTGCCAGCAGTTACTCGTGGGGGGAAGGAAATCAGCCCCAGCATTTT	CASSYSWGEGNQPQHF